This T cell receptor (beta chain) originates from a study of OX40 agonist ivuxolimab in advanced cancers. Overall study: Three patients, one with hepatocellular carcinoma and two with cutaneous melanoma, achieved partial responses.

General observations from the study: Relatively little clonal expansion, among the lowest observed, appeared in partial responders at 0.1-3.0 mg/kg.

Generated by immunoSEQ multiplex PCR, the TCRdb table keeps only in-frame clones and is missing some. The top ten clones hold 3.5% to 4% of a sample with more than 55,000 clones, 86% of them seen once. As for this clone: Antigen unknown.

Per the germline V gene, CDR1 is KGHSH and CDR2 is LQKENI. Trimming cost V 2 bases and J 2 bases, with 13 bases left between them. The CDR3 is made up of 16 amino acids. The source was CD4+ or CD8+ T cells sorted from blood, collected in a trial of the OX40 agonist ivuxolimab. The clonotype comes from an adult with an advanced solid tumor such as melanoma, head and neck, liver or kidney cancer. The rearrangement links TRBV18 to TRBJ1-5, with D perhaps TRBD1 (6 bases). CDR3 nucleotides: TGTGCCAGCTCACCAGGGGGAAGGGGGGGCAATCAGCCCCAGCATTTT. Translated, it gives CASSPGGRGGNQPQHF.